The text below deals with one T cell receptor beta chain. In the original analysis: Amplified reference gene primers provided the basis for estimating nucleated cell counts. Some clones are missing from TCRdb's copy, which holds only in-frame ones; the method was immunoSEQ multiplex PCR. The DNA was the basis for D and trimming; V, J and clone size are from that table. The sample has roughly 24,000 clones; 88% are singletons. The data were obtained in a study of blood T cell repertoires in COVID-19. About the study: Samples of COVID-19 (acute and convalescent) were obtained from the United States, Italy and Spain. Sources were T cells, B-cell-depleted T cells, or PBMCs; the material itself was cDNA or gDNA.

CDR1 and CDR2 from the germline V gene are LNHDA and SQIVND (reference sequence). V lost 9 bases, J lost 2 bases, and 20 bases lay in between. The CDR3 loop spans 15 amino acids. Material for sequencing was peripheral blood. The clonotype comes from a man aged 70 or older in a cohort sampled during active COVID-19. The rearrangement joins TRBV19 to TRBJ2-7; a weak D match, TRBD2 (6 bases). CDR3 in amino acids: CASGGAGKVPYEQYF. CDR3 DNA: TGTGCCAGCGGAGGGGCGGGAAAGGTCCCCTACGAGCAGTACTTC.